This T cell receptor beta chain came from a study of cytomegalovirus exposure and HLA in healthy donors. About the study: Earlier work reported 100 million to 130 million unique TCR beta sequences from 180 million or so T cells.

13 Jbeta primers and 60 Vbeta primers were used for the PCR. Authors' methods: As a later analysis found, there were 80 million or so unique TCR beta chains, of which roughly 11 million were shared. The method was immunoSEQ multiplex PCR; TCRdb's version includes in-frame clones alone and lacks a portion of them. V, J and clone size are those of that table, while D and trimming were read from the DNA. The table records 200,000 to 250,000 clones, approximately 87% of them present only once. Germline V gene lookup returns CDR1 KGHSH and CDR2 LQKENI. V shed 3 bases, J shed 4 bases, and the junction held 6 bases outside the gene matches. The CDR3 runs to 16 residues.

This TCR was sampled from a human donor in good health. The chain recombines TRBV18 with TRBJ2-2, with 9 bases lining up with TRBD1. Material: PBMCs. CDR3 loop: CASSPADRGGTGELFF. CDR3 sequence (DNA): TGTGCCAGCTCACCTGCGGACAGGGGAGGCACCGGGGAGCTGTTTTTT.